This TCR beta chain appears in the sequencing data of a study of T cell changes during pregnancy in multiple sclerosis. V shed 4 bases and J 7 bases; nucleotides not matched to a gene: 14. There are 16 residues in the CDR3. CDR1 is SGDLS and CDR2 is YYNGEE in the germline V gene. Here immunoSEQ multiplex PCR was the method, and the copy in TCRdb shows in-frame clones only, minus some. Of about 34,000 clones listed, about 87% are singletons. This clonotype was obtained from a female donor with multiple sclerosis, enrolled in a pregnancy study. Material: CD8+ T cells from peripheral blood mononuclear cells, obtained in the third trimester of pregnancy. The chain uses TRBV9 and TRBJ2-7; 10 bases map to TRBD2. This CDR3 reads CASSPIASGGVGEQYF. The DNA of the CDR3 is TGTGCCAGCAGCCCGATTGCGAGCGGGGGGGTGGGGGAGCAGTACTTC.